Each of the 25 T cell receptor beta chains below was sequenced from the same sample in a study of post-analysis software for immune sequencing data. Study-level points and caveats: TRBV5-6, TRBV5-1 and TRBV20-1 belonged to a set of about five TRBV segments that were more frequent in patients than controls.

Unique molecular identifiers were built into the TCR beta cDNA libraries. TCRdb ran MiXCR on the PCR reads and lists one entry per CDR3 protein. The sample lists roughly 600,000 distinct CDR3 sequences; roughly 45% were seen once. These receptors' targets are unknown. Sequenced input: blood. These receptors all stem from a girl aged 10 to 17 with multiple sclerosis.

The chain is built from TRBV6-1 and TRBJ2-1; 12 bases fit TRBD2. This CDR3 is 17 amino acids long. V shed 2 bases and J 8 bases; nucleotides not matched to a gene: 10. Germline CDR1 and CDR2: MNHNS and SASEGT. The CDR3 nucleotides are TGTGCCAGCAGTGAATTGCTAACTAGCGGGGGGTGGGATGAGCAGTTCTTC. Protein: CASSELLTSGGWDEQFF.

This clonotype was seen more than once but under ten times. This chain connects TRBV9 to TRBJ1-6; no clear D gene. Trimming cost V 0 bases and J 7 bases, with 8 bases left between them. CDR1 SGDLS and CDR2 YYNGEE come from the germline V gene. The CDR3 covers 14 residues. The DNA for the CDR3 is TGTGCCAGCAGCGTAGGAGGAGGGAATTCACCCCTCCACTTT. This codes for CASSVGGGNSPLHF.

The rearrangement links TRBV4-1 to TRBJ2-7; D gene ambiguous. The CDR3 is made up of 16 amino acids. Trimming removed 0 bases from V and 6 bases from J, with 18 bases in between. Germline-derived CDR1 and CDR2 are MGHRA and YSYEKL. This CDR3 is CASSQERPGRAVEQYF. In DNA form, the CDR3 reads TGCGCCAGCAGCCAAGAACGCCCGGGCCGGGCGGTCGAGCAGTACTTC.

The chain is built from TRBV20-1 and TRBJ2-7, with 8 bases fitting TRBD1. Germline loops: CDR1 DFQATT, CDR2 SNEGSKA (reference sequence). This CDR3 contains 18 residues. V dropped 0 bases and J dropped 0; count of bases not matched to a gene: 13. CDR3 coding DNA: TGCAGTGCTAGAGATCTTGGGGACCCGGGACAGGCCTCCTACGAGCAGTACTTC. Translating it yields CSARDLGDPGQASYEQYF.

This chain joins TRBV12-3 or TRBV12-4 and TRBJ2-5, with TRBD2 matching 8 bases. This CDR3 comprises 17 residues. J gave up 5 bases and V 5 bases, and 16 bases lay outside the gene matches. CDR3 bases: TGTGCCAGCAGTCCTAGAAGAGCGGGGGACCCATGGGAGACCCAGTACTTC. Protein product: CASSPRRAGDPWETQYF.

The chain recombines TRBV15 with TRBJ2-3; D ambiguous. Germline V gene sequence: CDR1 LNHNV, CDR2 YYDKDF (reference sequence). V lost 5 bases and J 4 bases, leaving 22 bases between the germline ends. The CDR3 contains 17 residues. CDR3 sequence (DNA): TGTGCCACCAGCGGGGAAATGACGGTCCCAGAGGCAGATACGCAGTATTTT. It encodes CATSGEMTVPEADTQYF.

Here the CDR3 reads CASSKIGSGMPYGYTF. The CDR3 bases are TGTGCCAGCAGCAAGATAGGTAGCGGTATGCCCTATGGCTACACCTTC. The chain uses TRBV11-2 and TRBJ1-2, with D uncertain. V was shortened by 5 bases and J by 4 bases, with 20 bases between the two germline ends. This CDR3 spans 16 amino acids. The germline V gene encodes CDR1 SGHAT and CDR2 FQNNGV. Variable domain in full (rest from reference TRBV11-2 and TRBJ1-2): EAGVAQSPRYKIIEKRQSVAFWCNPISGHATLYWYQQILGQGPKLLIQFQNNGVVDDSQLPKDRFSAERLKGVDSTLKIQPAKLEDSAVYLCASSKIGSGMPYGYTFGSGTRLTVV.

This clonotype was seen a few times. The chain uses TRBV20-1 and TRBJ2-3, with D perhaps matching TRBD2 (5 bases). Per germline, CDR1 DFQATT and CDR2 SNEGSKA (reference sequence). V was shortened by 1 base and J by 2 bases, with 10 bases between the two germline ends. The CDR3 sequence is 14 residues long. CDR3 sequence (DNA): TGCAGTGCTAGAGTGAGCGGAACCACAGATACGCAGTATTTT. As protein: CSARVSGTTDTQYF.

The V and J genes are TRBV2 and TRBJ2-3; D is possibly TRBD2 (5 bases). CDR1 and CDR2 (germline): SNHLY, FYNNEI. The CDR3 covers 16 residues. The germline V and J ends were trimmed by 1 base and 1 base, with 12 bases remaining between them. The CDR3 region is CASSEGTSGRTDTQYF. The CDR3 bases are TGTGCCAGCAGTGAAGGGACGAGCGGCCGCACAGATACGCAGTATTTT.

The chain has TRBV27 and TRBJ2-1; 7 nucleotides match TRBD2. Germline V gene sequence: CDR1 MNHEY, CDR2 SMNVEV (reference sequence). The CDR3 loop spans 15 amino acids. Germline trimming cut 8 bases from V and 4 bases from J; bases unmatched to any gene: 11. The DNA of the CDR3 is TGTGCCAGCTGTAGGTTAGCGGGTCTGTACAATGAGCAGTTCTTC. Residues: CASCRLAGLYNEQFF.

The table lists this clonotype with a few counts. The CDR3 is CASSLTGSYTEAFF. DNA for the CDR3: TGTGCCAGCAGTTTAACCGGGAGCTACACTGAAGCTTTCTTT. The chain joins TRBV27 to TRBJ1-1, with D unclear. Germline lookup yields CDR1 MNHEY and CDR2 SMNVEV (reference sequence). This CDR3 spans 14 amino acids. Trimming removed 2 bases from V and 3 bases from J, with 10 bases in between.

CDR3 region: CASSRTVGGRGYTF. The DNA of the CDR3 is TGTGCCAGCAGTCGGACAGTGGGAGGCAGGGGCTACACCTTC. This sequence joins TRBV12-3 or TRBV12-4 and TRBJ1-2, with TRBD1 as a possible D gene (6 bases). The CDR3 length is 14 residues. V was shortened by 5 bases and J by 8 bases, with 18 bases between the two germline ends.

This clonotype was observed a handful of times. This sequence joins TRBV7-2 and TRBJ2-3; 9 nucleotides line up with TRBD1. The V segment lost 5 bases and the J segment 6 bases; nucleotides outside the gene matches: 9. This CDR3 has 15 residues. Germline V gene lookup returns CDR1 SGHTA and CDR2 FQGNSA. DNA for the CDR3: TGTGCCAGCAGCCGAGACAGGGGGACACGGGATACGCAGTATTTT. Its protein product is CASSRDRGTRDTQYF.

The V and J genes are TRBV30 and TRBJ2-7, with D unclear. Trimming removed 0 bases at V and 7 bases at J, with 10 bases between. From germline, CDR1 is GTSNPN and CDR2 SVGIG (reference sequence). The length of the CDR3 is 12 residues. The CDR3 coding sequence is TGTGCCTGGAGTGTACCGTGGGAAGAGCAGTACTTC. Translation: CAWSVPWEEQYF.

The rearrangement joins TRBV12-3 or TRBV12-4 to TRBJ2-7; no clear D. CDR3 size: 15 residues. Trimming took 2 bases from V and 0 from J, leaving 11 bases between them. The CDR3 DNA follows: TGTGCCAGCAGTTTATACCAGTCCAGCTCCTACGAGCAGTACTTC. Its protein is CASSLYQSSSYEQYF.

This clonotype turned up a few times. J is TRBJ1-6 and V is TRBV12-3 or TRBV12-4, with 9 bases matching TRBD1. The trim removed 7 bases at V and 8 bases at J, leaving 3 bases unmatched. This CDR3 contains 13 residues. This chain's CDR3 is CASTRQGDSPLHF. The CDR3 region has the DNA TGTGCCAGCACCCGACAGGGGGATTCACCCCTCCACTTT.

This clonotype came up once. The J gene is TRBJ1-5, the V gene TRBV6-1; TRBD1 matches at 10 bases. The V gene's germline CDR1 is MNHNS and CDR2 SASEGT. V gave up 3 bases and J gave up 8 bases; unmatched junction bases: 7. The CDR3 is made up of 15 amino acids. The CDR3 loop reads CASSEWGQGLEPQHF. CDR3 nucleotides: TGTGCCAGCAGTGAGTGGGGACAGGGGTTGGAGCCCCAGCATTTT.

CDR3 sequence: CASSPGGRSNQPQHF. For the CDR3, the DNA is TGTGCCAGCAGCCCAGGGGGCCGAAGCAATCAGCCCCAGCATTTT. The chain has TRBV6-1 and TRBJ1-5; 8 bases align to TRBD1. The length of the CDR3 is 15 residues. From germline, CDR1 is MNHNS and CDR2 SASEGT. Germline trimming cut 6 bases from V and 1 base from J; bases unmatched to any gene: 5.

Many counts were recorded for this clonotype. The rearrangement uses TRBV7-8 and TRBJ2-3, with D possibly matching TRBD2 (6 bases). The CDR3 length is 15 residues. CDR1 and CDR2 from the germline V gene are SGHVS and FQNEAQ. The V and J ends lost 3 bases and 8 bases respectively, with 18 bases between them. For the CDR3, the DNA is TGTGCCAGCAGCTTTTACCGGGACTCTAGGAGTACGCAGTATTTT. Amino acid sequence: CASSFYRDSRSTQYF.

Here the CDR3 reads CASSPRAGTSYEQYF. The CDR3 nucleotides are TGTGCCAGCAGTCCCCGTGCAGGGACGAGCTACGAGCAGTACTTC. This chain links TRBV12-3 or TRBV12-4 with TRBJ2-7; the D gene could be TRBD1 or TRBD2 (5 bases each). The CDR3 runs 15 residues. Trimming pared 5 bases from V and 3 bases from J, leaving 17 bases between.

This clonotype appeared a few times. The V and J genes are TRBV5-5 and TRBJ1-1, with unresolved D. V was pared by 3 bases and J by 3 bases, with 9 bases between. The CDR3 spans 13 residues. Germline lookup yields CDR1 SGHKS and CDR2 YYEKEE (reference sequence). CDR3 sequence (DNA): TGTGCCAGCAGCTCCCTGACGGACACTGAAGCTTTCTTT. It translates to CASSSLTDTEAFF. The complete variable domain, with remaining parts taken from reference TRBV5-5 and TRBJ1-1, reads DAGVTQSPTHLIKTRGQQVTLRCSPISGHKSVSWYQQVLGQGPQFIFQYYEKEERGRGNFPDRFSARQFPNYSSELNVNALLLGDSALYLCASSSLTDTEAFFGQGTRLTVV.

This clonotype appeared a few times. The chain employs TRBV15 and TRBJ2-5; the D call may be TRBD1 or TRBD2 (5 bases each). In germline, CDR1 is LNHNV, CDR2 YYDKDF (reference sequence). With 3 bases removed from V and 5 bases from J, the gap between germline ends came to 16 bases. This CDR3 has 15 amino acids. In DNA, the CDR3 is TGTGCCACCAGCAGCGGGACCGACAGAAGGGAGACCCAGTACTTC. Translated: CATSSGTDRRETQYF.

The table lists this clonotype with a few counts. V gene TRBV20-1 combines with J gene TRBJ2-1; 14 nucleotides align to TRBD2. Germline trimming cut 0 bases from V and 9 bases from J; bases unmatched to any gene: 7. The CDR3 runs to 16 residues. Germline CDR1 DFQATT, CDR2 SNEGSKA (reference sequence). The CDR3 coding sequence is TGCAGTGCTAGAGATGCGGGACTAGCGGGGGTAGTTGAGCAGTTCTTC. Its translation: CSARDAGLAGVVEQFF.

This clonotype was counted between two and nine times. J is TRBJ2-7 and V is TRBV2; the D gene could be TRBD1 or TRBD2 (5 bases each). The germline CDR1 and CDR2 sequences are SNHLY and FYNNEI. The CDR3 runs 14 residues. V shed 8 bases and J shed 5 bases, with 19 bases lying between them. The CDR3 reads CASSRDAVSNEQYF. The CDR3 DNA reads as TGTGCCAGCTCCCGGGACGCAGTCAGCAACGAGCAGTACTTC. The full variable domain, with the rest looked up from reference TRBV2 and TRBJ2-7, is EPEVTQTPSHQVTQMGQEVILRCVPISNHLYFYWYRQILGQKVEFLVSFYNNEISEKSEIFDDQFSVERPDGSNFTLKIRSTKLEDSAMYFCASSRDAVSNEQYFGPGTRLTVT.

A note on this clonotype: A junction boundary mismatches the germline segment, possibly from a read error. V and J are TRBV5-1 and TRBJ2-1, with D maybe TRBD2 (10 bases). Germline loops: CDR1 SGHRS, CDR2 YFSETQ. CDR3 length: 18 amino acids. The CDR3 DNA follows: TGCGTCAGCAGCTTGCTTACAGGGGGCTATAGCGGGAGGAATGAGCAGTTCTTC. It codes for CVSSLLTGGYSGRNEQFF.